The 12 T cell receptor beta chains below were found in one sample sequenced in a study of B cell selection in AIRE deficiency. Regulatory T cells were sorted as CD4+CD25hiCD127low/negative. Generated by immunoSEQ multiplex PCR, the TCRdb table keeps only in-frame clones and is missing some. The table has 20,000 to 25,000 clones, over 90% seen once. The sample was Tregs sorted from PBMCs. Source of these receptors: a human donor with AIRE deficiency.

This chain joins TRBV7-5 and TRBJ2-3. TRBV7-5 is reported as a pseudogene. CDR3 length: 14 amino acids. CDR3 sequence reads: CARRPGDRTDTQYF. CDR3 bases: TGTGCCAGAAGACCTGGGGACCGCACAGATACGCAGTATTTT.

The rearrangement uses TRBV7-8 and TRBJ1-1; no reliable D call. The V gene's germline CDR1 is SGHVS and CDR2 FQNEAQ. The germline V and J ends were trimmed by 1 base and 5 bases, with 11 bases remaining between them. The length of the CDR3 is 14 residues. The CDR3 nucleotides are TGTGCCAGCAGCTTAGTAGGTAGTCGTACTGAAGCTTTCTTT. Protein product: CASSLVGSRTEAFF.

The gene calls are TRBV7-9 and TRBJ1-1; no reliable D call. From germline, CDR1 is SEHNR and CDR2 FQNEAQ (reference sequence). This CDR3 contains 12 residues. V was clipped by 5 bases and J by 8 bases, with 12 bases between them. This CDR3 is CASSQGGREAFF. CDR3 bases: TGTGCCAGCAGCCAAGGCGGGCGAGAAGCTTTCTTT.

This clone was counted once. The rearrangement uses TRBV6-6 and TRBJ2-7; D ambiguous. The ends were cut back, 2 bases at V and 7 bases at J, with 9 bases in the middle. Germline CDR1 and CDR2: MNHNY and SVGAGI (reference sequence). This CDR3 region has 12 residues. CDR3 residues: CASSYHAEEQYF. The CDR3 DNA reads TGTGCCAGCAGTTACCACGCAGAAGAGCAGTACTTC.

The rearrangement uses TRBV27 and TRBJ2-1; 7 bases are a match to TRBD2. Germline-derived CDR1 and CDR2 are MNHEY and SMNVEV (reference sequence). This CDR3 is 13 amino acids long. The V and J ends lost 6 bases and 9 bases, in that order; junction bases with no gene match: 8. CDR3 nucleotides: TGTGCCAGCAGATGGACTAGTATAGGTGAGCAGTTCTTC. This translates into CASRWTSIGEQFF.

This chain uses TRBV2 with TRBJ2-2; D is perhaps TRBD1 (6 bases). V gave up 8 bases and J gave up 1 base, with 11 bases separating them. CDR1 and CDR2 (germline): SNHLY, FYNNEI. The CDR3 loop spans 14 amino acids. In DNA, the CDR3 is TGTGCCAGCTCCAGGACAGTGAACACCGGGGAGCTGTTTTTT. It encodes CASSRTVNTGELFF.

The chain uses TRBV7-8 and TRBJ2-7; 7 bases are shared with TRBD1. The CDR3 contains 18 residues. The trim removed 0 bases at V and 0 bases at J, leaving 11 bases unmatched. Germline V gene data show CDR1 as SGHVS and CDR2 as FQNEAQ. This chain's CDR3 is CASSLAGLMTGSSYEQYF. The CDR3 DNA sequence: TGTGCCAGCAGCTTAGCCGGGTTAATGACAGGGAGCTCCTACGAGCAGTACTTC.

By share, this clone ranks as medium-sized. V and J are TRBV19 and TRBJ2-7, with D uncertain. V was pared by 7 bases and J by 2 bases, with 21 bases between. Germline lookup yields CDR1 LNHDA and CDR2 SQIVND (reference sequence). This CDR3 comprises 16 residues. The CDR3 coding sequence is TGTGCCAGTACCCCACGGATGGGCTTTTCCGCCTACGAGCAGTACTTC. Translated: CASTPRMGFSAYEQYF.

V gene TRBV29-1 combines with J gene TRBJ2-7, with TRBD2 matching 10 bases. With 4 bases clipped from V and 3 bases from J, the junction kept 9 bases outside the gene matches. Germline assignment: CDR1 SQVTM and CDR2 ANQGSEA. This CDR3 spans 15 amino acids. CDR3 nucleotide sequence: TGCAGCGTTGGTTTGTGGAGACTAGCGGGCTACGAGCAGTACTTC. Protein: CSVGLWRLAGYEQYF.

This clone has just one count. The chain combines TRBV7-9 with TRBJ1-1; D not certain. CDR3 length: 15 residues. V dropped 3 bases and J dropped 0 bases, with 11 bases sitting between them. The germline V gene has CDR1 SEHNR and CDR2 FQNEAQ (reference sequence). The CDR3 DNA follows: TGTGCCAGCAGCTTTTCGGAGACGATGAACACTGAAGCTTTCTTT. It yields the protein CASSFSETMNTEAFF.

CDR3 protein: CASSIGGLKAFF. CDR3 DNA sequence: TGTGCCAGTAGTATAGGGGGACTAAAAGCTTTCTTT. This chain joins TRBV19 and TRBJ1-1, with D perhaps matching TRBD1 (5 bases). The CDR3 is 12 residues long. With 1 base removed from V and 9 bases from J, the gap between germline ends came to 9 bases. Germline CDR1 reads LNHDA; CDR2 reads SQIVND (reference sequence). Drawing the rest from reference TRBV19 and TRBJ1-1, the complete variable domain is DGGITQSPKYLFRKEGQNVTLSCEQNLNHDAMYWYRQDPGQGLRLIYYSQIVNDFQKGDIAEGYSVSREKKESFPLTVTSAQKNPTAFYLCASSIGGLKAFFGQGTRLTVV.

This chain uses TRBV7-2 with TRBJ1-2; D unclear. CDR1 and CDR2 (germline): SGHTA, FQGNSA. V was trimmed by 0 bases and J by 4 bases, leaving 6 bases between them. The CDR3 length is 13 residues. The chain's CDR3 is CASSLADGYGYTF. The CDR3 DNA reads TGTGCCAGCAGCTTAGCGGACGGCTATGGCTACACCTTC.